The sequence of this TCR beta chain was determined in a study of cytomegalovirus exposure and HLA in healthy donors. Broader study findings: The classifier reportedly diagnosed cytomegalovirus status with high sensitivity and specificity. Most CMV-associated TCR beta chains were later found to appear HLA-restricted. Productive rates of about 90% or about 30% were seen for most TCR beta V segments in an earlier analysis. Overall, some 160 TCR beta chains were annotated as cytomegalovirus-associated.

This clone was found a few times. What it binds is unknown. V shed 7 bases and J shed 3 bases, with 10 bases lying between them. Germline CDR1 SGHNT, CDR2 YYREEE (reference sequence). The length of the CDR3 is 13 residues. Primers for the PCR totalled 60 Vbeta and 13 Jbeta. Data came from immunoSEQ multiplex PCR; TCRdb stores just in-frame clones and leaves some out. This table has about 180,000 clones, 75% to 85% appearing once. V is TRBV5-4 and J is TRBJ2-2; the D gene is possibly TRBD2 (5 bases). Input material: PBMCs. The clonotype was recovered from a man aged 18 to 30 in good health and CMV-seronegative. The CDR3 DNA follows: TGTGCCAGCTCCGGGGAATACACCGGGGAGCTGTTTTTT. It specifies CASSGEYTGELFF.